A selection of T cell receptor beta chains follows, all from one sample in a study of PD-1 blockade in classical Hodgkin lymphoma. Profiled with immunoSEQ multiplex PCR; TCRdb holds only in-frame clones, not every one. The sample carries about 30,000 clones, approximately 80% recorded once. The sample here was peripheral blood mononuclear cells (PBMCs), taken before the second cycle of nivolumab. The receptors were gathered from a human donor with classical Hodgkin lymphoma. CDR3s include the opening cysteine and the closing phenylalanine or tryptophan. A D gene is named only where the DNA matches it firmly. The size of a clone is reported for some rows only, either as once, few or many, or as a class for expanded clones.

cdr3_length,clone_size,j_call,d_call,v_call,cdr3_nt,cdr3_aa
13,NA,TRBJ1-5,NA,TRBV28,TGTGCCAGCAATCCCTTTAGGAATCAGCCCCAGCATTTT,CASNPFRNQPQHF
14,NA,TRBJ2-5,NA,TRBV11-2,TGTGCCAGCAGCTTAGGGGAGTCAGGGGAGACCCAGTACTTC,CASSLGESGETQYF
14,few,TRBJ2-3,TRBD2,TRBV9,TGTGCCAGCAGCTTTGGGACTAGCAGAGATACGCAGTATTTT,CASSFGTSRDTQYF
14,NA,TRBJ2-3,NA,TRBV9,TGTGCCAGCAGCGCCCACACGGGGGTCGATACGCAGTATTTT,CASSAHTGVDTQYF
13,NA,TRBJ1-2,NA,TRBV7-2,TGTGCCAGCAGCTTAGGGAGGGTCTATGGCTACACCTTC,CASSLGRVYGYTF
13,NA,TRBJ1-5,NA,TRBV30,TGTGCCTGGAGTGCCGACAGCACTCAGCCCCAGCATTTT,CAWSADSTQPQHF
14,NA,TRBJ1-1,NA,TRBV2,TGTGCCAGCACGGTTCGGACGGGAAACACTGAAGCTTTCTTT,CASTVRTGNTEAFF
14,NA,TRBJ2-5,NA,TRBV5-1,TGCGCCAGCAGCTTGGGAGCCGGGCCTGGGACCCAGTACTTC,CASSLGAGPGTQYF
14,NA,TRBJ1-5,NA,TRBV5-8,TGTGCCAGCAGCCCACGGGCAGGGAGTCAGCCCCAGCATTTT,CASSPRAGSQPQHF
14,NA,TRBJ1-1,NA,TRBV6-5,TGTGCCAGCAGTTACTCTTACAGGAACACTGAAGCTTTCTTT,CASSYSYRNTEAFF
16,NA,TRBJ1-6,NA,TRBV11-3,TGTGCCAGCAGCTTAGTGGCACCGAGCGTCGGATCACCCCTCCACTTT,CASSLVAPSVGSPLHF
16,NA,TRBJ2-1,TRBD2,TRBV7-2,TGTGCCAGCAGCTTAGTGGGAGCGGGGGCGAACAATGAGCAGTTCTTC,CASSLVGAGANNEQFF
14,NA,TRBJ2-7,TRBD1,TRBV7-2,TGTGCCAGCAGCCGTGCAGGGGGCGGTTACGAGCAGTACTTC,CASSRAGGGYEQYF
18,NA,TRBJ2-6,TRBD1,TRBV19,TGTGCCAGTAGTAAACAGGGGGCGAGGGCCGCTGGGGCCAACGTCCTGACTTTC,CASSKQGARAAGANVLTF
14,NA,TRBJ1-6,NA,TRBV2,TGTGCCAGCAGTGCCAGCTCCTATAATTCACCCCTCCACTTT,CASSASSYNSPLHF
13,NA,TRBJ1-5,NA,TRBV10-3,TGTGCCATCAGTGATTCAGGGGAACAGCCCCAGCATTTT,CAISDSGEQPQHF
13,NA,TRBJ1-1,NA,TRBV10-3,TGTGCCATCCTACAGGGTTCGAACACTGAAGCTTTCTTT,CAILQGSNTEAFF
14,NA,TRBJ2-7,NA,TRBV2,TGTGCCAGCAGCGCCAATAGACTTGGCCACGAGCAGTACTTC,CASSANRLGHEQYF
14,NA,TRBJ2-5,TRBD2,TRBV2,TGTGCCAGCAGCCACCTAGCGGAGGAAGAGACCCAGTACTTC,CASSHLAEEETQYF
14,NA,TRBJ1-5,TRBD1,TRBV13,TGTGCCAGCAGCCCGGGACAGTCGTCGAAGCCCCAGCATTTT,CASSPGQSSKPQHF
12,NA,TRBJ2-5,NA,TRBV30,TGTGCCTGGAGTGTACGGGGGGAGACCCAGTACTTC,CAWSVRGETQYF
15,NA,TRBJ2-5,TRBD2,TRBV7-6,TGTGCCAGCAGCTTTGGGACTAACACCCAAGAGACCCAGTACTTC,CASSFGTNTQETQYF
15,NA,TRBJ2-1,TRBD1,TRBV5-4,TGTGCCAGCAGTTTGGGACAGGGTCTTCACAATGAGCAGTTCTTC,CASSLGQGLHNEQFF
14,NA,TRBJ1-4,NA,TRBV7-9,TGTGCCAGCAGCTTAGGGAGGGGAGGTGAAAAACTGTTTTTT,CASSLGRGGEKLFF
15,few,TRBJ2-3,NA,TRBV10-3,TGTGCCATCAGTCCGGGATCTGCGTTTCGAGATACGCAGTATTTT,CAISPGSAFRDTQYF
13,NA,TRBJ2-2,NA,TRBV2,TGTGCCAGCCGCTCGAGGTCCGGCGGGGAGCTGTTTTTT,CASRSRSGGELFF
12,NA,TRBJ1-2,NA,TRBV28,TGTGCCAGCAGTTTGGACGGCTATGGCTACACCTTC,CASSLDGYGYTF
14,NA,TRBJ1-2,NA,TRBV7-8,TGTGCCAGCAGCTTAGTTGGGGGGAACTATGGCTACACCTTC,CASSLVGGNYGYTF
17,NA,TRBJ2-1,TRBD1,TRBV7-9,TGTGCCAGCAGCCCTGATTCCGGGACAGCCTCCTACAATGAGCAGTTCTTC,CASSPDSGTASYNEQFF